One and the same sample provided the 27 T cell receptor beta chains below, sequenced in a study of cytomegalovirus exposure and HLA in healthy donors. PCR primers comprised 60 Vbeta and 13 Jbeta primers. Sequencing used immunoSEQ multiplex PCR; TCRdb keeps in-frame clones, though not all of them. The sample holds 250,000 to 300,000 clones, about nine tenths seen once. The sequencing sample was made of PBMCs. The source is a girl aged 2-15 years in good health and CMV-seronegative.

The chain joins TRBV30 to TRBJ2-1; 8 bases are shared with TRBD1. V shed 1 base and J 14 bases; nucleotides not matched to a gene: 10. The CDR3 loop spans 13 amino acids. Per germline, CDR1 GTSNPN and CDR2 SVGIG (reference sequence). The DNA of the CDR3 is TGTGCCTGGAGTGGTCATCCAGGGGGCGGTAAGTTCTTC. This translates into CAWSGHPGGGKFF.

V is TRBV30 and J is TRBJ1-2, with D tentatively TRBD1 (5 bases). Germline V gene data show CDR1 as GTSNPN and CDR2 as SVGIG (reference sequence). Between the trimmed V and J ends, which lost 3 bases and 5 bases, there was a span of 16 bases. This CDR3 spans 14 amino acids. This chain's CDR3 is CAWSMRWGRYGYTF. CDR3 DNA sequence: TGTGCCTGGAGCATGAGGTGGGGCCGGTATGGCTACACCTTC.

The chain combines TRBV6-1 with TRBJ2-1; no firm D call. This CDR3 has 14 amino acids. With 7 bases removed from V and 3 bases from J, the gap between germline ends came to 13 bases. From germline, CDR1 is MNHNS and CDR2 SASEGT. DNA for the CDR3: TGTGCCAGCACATTGGCGGATAGCTACAATGAGCAGTTCTTC. Residues: CASTLADSYNEQFF.

V gene TRBV6-1 combines with J gene TRBJ2-3, with D possibly matching TRBD2 (5 bases). V lost 1 base, J lost 0 bases, and 5 bases lay in between. CDR1 and CDR2 (germline): MNHNS, SASEGT. This CDR3 region has 14 residues. CDR3 nucleotides: TGTGCCAGCAGTGAAGGCGGGAGCACAGATACGCAGTATTTT. Its protein product is CASSEGGSTDTQYF.

V and J are TRBV6-1 and TRBJ1-1; tentatively, D is TRBD1 (5 bases). Germline CDR1 is MNHNS and CDR2 is SASEGT. Trimming shortened V by 7 bases and J by 1 base, and 13 bases separated the two germline ends. This CDR3 has 14 residues. The CDR3 sequence is CASTKPGANTEAFF. CDR3 bases: TGTGCCAGCACCAAACCTGGGGCGAACACTGAAGCTTTCTTT.

CDR3 protein: CASSYRTSPRVDTQYF. Here the CDR3 DNA reads TGTGCCAGCAGTTACCGGACTAGCCCTCGTGTAGATACGCAGTATTTT. V gene TRBV6-6 combines with J gene TRBJ2-3; 8 bases agree with TRBD2. CDR3 length equals 16 residues. The V gene end was trimmed by 2 bases and the J gene end by 5 bases; junction bases not matched to a gene: 9. The germline V gene has CDR1 MNHNY and CDR2 SVGAGI (reference sequence).

The genes are TRBV2 and TRBJ2-1; TRBD2 is a possible D gene (5 bases). Looked up from germline, CDR1 is SNHLY and CDR2 is FYNNEI. The V gene lost 5 bases and the J gene lost 0 bases, with 11 bases spanning the gap. The CDR3 runs to 15 residues. CDR3 sequence: CASSPGVDSYNEQFF. The CDR3 coding sequence is TGTGCCAGCAGTCCCGGGGTAGACTCCTACAATGAGCAGTTCTTC.

The CDR3 bases are TGTGCCACTTCCCCCGAGGCAGGGAACTATGGCTACACCTTC. It codes for CATSPEAGNYGYTF. The V gene is TRBV2, the J gene TRBJ1-2, with D possibly being TRBD1 (5 bases). The germline V gene has CDR1 SNHLY and CDR2 FYNNEI. V lost 10 bases and J 2 bases, leaving 17 bases between the germline ends. The CDR3 length is 14 residues. Supplemented by reference TRBV2 and TRBJ1-2, the full variable domain reads EPEVTQTPSHQVTQMGQEVILRCVPISNHLYFYWYRQILGQKVEFLVSFYNNEISEKSEIFDDQFSVERPDGSNFTLKIRSTKLEDSAMYFCATSPEAGNYGYTFGSGTRLTVV.

V gene TRBV5-1 combines with J gene TRBJ2-5, with a tentative D call TRBD1 (6 bases). The CDR3 totals 17 residues. Germline CDR1 and CDR2: SGHRS and YFSETQ. V shed 0 bases and J shed 4 bases, with 19 bases lying between them. Here the CDR3 reads CASSLALGTSPTETQYF. CDR3 nucleotide sequence: TGCGCCAGCAGCTTGGCCCTGGGGACATCCCCAACAGAGACCCAGTACTTC.

This rearrangement joins TRBV9 to TRBJ2-3; D may be TRBD1 (6 bases). The CDR3 is 15 amino acids. CDR1 and CDR2 (germline): SGDLS, YYNGEE. V lost 2 bases and J lost 0, with 10 bases in between. The CDR3 loop reads CASSVGQTSTDTQYF. DNA for the CDR3: TGTGCCAGCAGCGTTGGACAGACTAGCACAGATACGCAGTATTTT.

This chain uses TRBV30 with TRBJ2-2; D gene unclear. V lost 0 bases to trimming and J lost 8 bases, with 4 bases between them. Germline-derived CDR1 and CDR2 are GTSNPN and SVGIG (reference sequence). CDR3 length equals 11 residues. The CDR3, as DNA: TGTGCCTGGAGTGTAGCGGGGGAGCTGTTTTTT. It translates to CAWSVAGELFF. Full variable domain (outside the CDR3, taken from reference TRBV30 and TRBJ2-2): SQTIHQWPATLVQPVGSPLSLECTVEGTSNPNLYWYRQAAGRGLQLLFYSVGIGQISSEVPQNLSASRPQDRQFILSSKKLLLSDSGFYLCAWSVAGELFFGEGSRLTVL.

The chain carries TRBV7-2 and TRBJ2-3; D possibly corresponds to TRBD1 (6 bases). The CDR3 spans 15 residues. Germline V CDR1 and CDR2: SGHTA, FQGNSA. The V and J ends lost 11 bases and 2 bases respectively, with 20 bases between them. In nucleotides, the CDR3 is TGTGCCGGGAAGTGGGGGCAGGTAGACACAGATACGCAGTATTTT. Encoded protein: CAGKWGQVDTDTQYF.

J is TRBJ2-2 and V is TRBV9; 8 bases map to TRBD1. CDR3 length: 16 residues. Germline assignment: CDR1 SGDLS and CDR2 YYNGEE. The V segment lost 4 bases and the J segment 3 bases; nucleotides outside the gene matches: 8. The CDR3 reads CASSSLRGPYTGELFF. DNA of the CDR3: TGTGCCAGCAGCTCCCTCAGGGGGCCCTACACCGGGGAGCTGTTTTTT.

CDR3 in DNA: TGCGCCGGGGGGGTCTACAATGAGCAGTTCTTC. Translating it yields CAGGVYNEQFF. This chain joins TRBV23-1 and TRBJ2-1, with 7 bases aligning to TRBD2. TRBV23-1 is an open reading frame whose function is uncertain. The CDR3 sequence is 11 residues long. Trimming at V came to 11 bases and at J to 3 bases, leaving 1 base not matched to a gene.

Here the CDR3 reads CATSFQGRHSYEQYF. The CDR3 bases are TGTGCCACCTCTTTTCAGGGGCGGCACTCCTACGAGCAGTACTTC. The chain uses TRBV27 and TRBJ2-7, with a weak D call TRBD1 (6 bases). This CDR3 has 15 residues. Between the trimmed V and J ends, which lost 10 bases and 0 bases, there was a span of 19 bases. CDR1 is MNHEY, CDR2 SMNVEV, per germline (reference sequence).

The V call is TRBV25-1, the J call TRBJ2-1; D is uncertain. The length of the CDR3 is 13 residues. CDR1 is MGHDK, CDR2 SYGVNS, per germline. The V and J ends lost 1 base and 6 bases respectively, with 7 bases between them. The CDR3 sequence is CASSEWQSNEQFF. As DNA, the CDR3 is TGTGCCAGCAGTGAATGGCAAAGCAATGAGCAGTTCTTC.

The rearrangement uses TRBV27 and TRBJ2-7, with 7 bases fitting TRBD2. Germline loops: CDR1 MNHEY, CDR2 SMNVEV (reference sequence). Trimming cost V 2 bases and J 6 bases; bases outside gene matches: 7. The CDR3 has 14 amino acids. CDR3 protein: CASSLGGGVGEQYF. In DNA, the CDR3 is TGTGCCAGCAGTTTAGGGGGGGGTGTCGGCGAGCAGTACTTC.

The chain is built from TRBV2 and TRBJ2-7, with a possible D match to TRBD1 (6 bases). V lost 5 bases and J 2 bases, leaving 10 bases between the germline ends. Germline CDR1 is SNHLY and CDR2 is FYNNEI. CDR3 length: 13 residues. In DNA, the CDR3 is TGTGCCAGCAGTTGGACAGCCGCCTACGAGCAGTACTTC. Its translation is CASSWTAAYEQYF. Complete variable domain (other parts from reference TRBV2 and TRBJ2-7): EPEVTQTPSHQVTQMGQEVILRCVPISNHLYFYWYRQILGQKVEFLVSFYNNEISEKSEIFDDQFSVERPDGSNFTLKIRSTKLEDSAMYFCASSWTAAYEQYFGPGTRLTVT.

This clone was found a few times. The chain combines TRBV2 with TRBJ2-1, with 12 bases aligning to TRBD1. Unmatched junction bases numbered 5, after V lost 4 bases and J lost 16 bases. Germline V lookup: CDR1 SNHLY, CDR2 FYNNEI. The CDR3 consists of 12 residues. The CDR3 DNA reads TGTGCCAGCAGTGGAGGGGACAGGGGGCTTTTCTTC. Its protein product is CASSGGDRGLFF.

The V and J genes are TRBV6-6 and TRBJ2-2; D might be TRBD1 (5 bases). V shed 6 bases and J shed 5 bases, with 10 bases lying between them. The germline CDR1 and CDR2 sequences are MNHNY and SVGAGI (reference sequence). CDR3 size: 13 residues. For the CDR3, the DNA is TGTGCCAGCAGCCAAAAGGGGACCGGGGAGCTGTTTTTT. It is translated as CASSQKGTGELFF.

V usage is TRBV7-2 and J usage is TRBJ2-2; D perhaps matches TRBD2 (6 bases). The V gene lost 5 bases and the J gene lost 4 bases, with 14 bases spanning the gap. The CDR3 consists of 15 residues. Germline assignment: CDR1 SGHTA and CDR2 FQGNSA. The CDR3 reads CASSARGLSTGELFF. The CDR3 DNA follows: TGTGCCAGCAGCGCCCGCGGACTAAGCACCGGGGAGCTGTTTTTT.

J is TRBJ2-5 and V is TRBV27; 7 bases agree with TRBD2. Matching the DNA end better, TRBJ2-7 makes the J call doubtful. Germline loops: CDR1 MNHEY, CDR2 SMNVEV (reference sequence). The CDR3 sequence is 13 residues long. CDR3 sequence reads: CASSPGGSYEQYF. The CDR3 region has the DNA TGTGCCAGCAGTCCGGGGGGTTCCTACGAGCAGTACTTC.

In DNA form, the CDR3 reads TGCGCCAGCAGCCTAGCCCTTGACAGGGGGCAGACAGATACGCAGTATTTT. This translates into CASSLALDRGQTDTQYF. The rearrangement joins TRBV4-1 to TRBJ2-3, with 10 bases that match TRBD1. The CDR3 is 17 amino acids. Trimming removed 4 bases from V and 3 bases from J; junction bases left unmatched: 10. Per germline, CDR1 MGHRA and CDR2 YSYEKL.

The gene calls are TRBV5-1 and TRBJ1-1, with TRBD1 matching 9 bases. Germline CDR1 SGHRS, CDR2 YFSETQ. The CDR3 consists of 18 residues. Trimming at V came to 0 bases and at J to 0 bases, leaving 9 bases not matched to a gene. CDR3 loop: CASSLEGQGRPLNTEAFF. Here the CDR3 DNA reads TGCGCCAGCAGCTTGGAAGGACAGGGGCGCCCGCTGAACACTGAAGCTTTCTTT.

This clone appeared a single time. V gene TRBV2 combines with J gene TRBJ1-2, with 10 bases that match TRBD1. Germline V gene sequence: CDR1 SNHLY, CDR2 FYNNEI. The CDR3 is 16 residues long. J was trimmed by 4 bases and V by 1 base; bases with no gene match: 6. The CDR3 sequence: CASSEEGQGSPYGYTF. The DNA for the CDR3 is TGTGCCAGCAGTGAAGAGGGACAGGGGAGCCCCTATGGCTACACCTTC.

V gene TRBV7-2 combines with J gene TRBJ2-2, with D perhaps matching TRBD1 (5 bases). The V end lost 1 base, the J end lost 5 bases, and 20 bases lay between the germline ends. The CDR3 is 18 amino acids. Germline loops: CDR1 SGHTA, CDR2 FQGNSA. The CDR3 sequence is CASSLGFSAAKGTGELFF. CDR3 in DNA: TGTGCCAGCAGCTTAGGTTTTTCCGCAGCCAAGGGGACCGGGGAGCTGTTTTTT.

This chain links TRBV4-1 with TRBJ1-4; 9 nucleotides line up with TRBD1. Germline V gives CDR1 MGHRA, CDR2 YSYEKL. V shed 3 bases and J 1 base; nucleotides not matched to a gene: 18. This CDR3 contains 21 residues. CDR3 coding DNA: TGCGCCAGCAGCCATTACCCCCCGGGACAGGGAGCGGTGGGAACTAATGAAAAACTGTTTTTT. Translated: CASSHYPPGQGAVGTNEKLFF.